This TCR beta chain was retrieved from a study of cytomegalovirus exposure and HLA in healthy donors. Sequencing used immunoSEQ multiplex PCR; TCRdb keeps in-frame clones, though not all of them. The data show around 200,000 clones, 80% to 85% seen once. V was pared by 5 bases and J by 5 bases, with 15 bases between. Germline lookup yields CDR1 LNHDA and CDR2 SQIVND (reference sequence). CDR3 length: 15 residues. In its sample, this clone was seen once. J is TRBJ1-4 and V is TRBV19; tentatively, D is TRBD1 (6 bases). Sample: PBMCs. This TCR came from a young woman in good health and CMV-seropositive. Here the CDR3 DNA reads TGTGCCAGTAGTCCCCGGACAGACGTGAATGAAAAACTGTTTTTT. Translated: CASSPRTDVNEKLFF.